A single sample gave rise to the 5 T cell receptor beta chains below, sequenced in a study of T cells after yellow fever vaccination. TCRdb re-called the 5' RACE reads with MiXCR, one entry per CDR3 protein. The profile covers about 510,000 distinct CDR3 sequences, with 21% appearing a single time and about 15% taken by the ten largest. This material consisted of PBMCs, taken approximately 20 days after the first yellow fever vaccination. These receptor sequences come from a man between 18 and 29 years old who received the YFV17D yellow fever vaccine.

The chain links TRBV15 to TRBJ1-2; D is undetermined. The CDR3 contains 17 residues. Per germline, CDR1 LNHNV and CDR2 YYDKDF (reference sequence). Trimming removed 0 bases from V and 0 bases from J, with 14 bases in between. For the CDR3, the DNA is TGTGCCACCAGCAGAGATTTCGGAGCCGTCTCTAACTATGGCTACACCTTC. Protein product: CATSRDFGAVSNYGYTF. The whole variable domain, remainder taken from reference TRBV15 and TRBJ1-2, is DAMVIQNPRYQVTQFGKPVTLSCSQTLNHNVMYWYQQKSSQAPKLLFHYYDKDFNNEADTPDNFQSRRPNTSFCFLDIRSPGLGDTAMYLCATSRDFGAVSNYGYTFGSGTRLTVV.

Only a few counts were recorded for this clonotype. The rearrangement joins TRBV20-1 to TRBJ1-3; 7 bases fit TRBD1. V trimming: 2 bases; J trimming: 0 bases; junction bases outside the gene matches: 13. The CDR3 extends over 18 amino acids. Per germline, CDR1 DFQATT and CDR2 SNEGSKA (reference sequence). The CDR3 loop is CSARSSGTAKFSGNTIYF. DNA for the CDR3: TGCAGTGCTAGATCCTCTGGGACAGCTAAATTCTCTGGAAACACCATATATTTT.

This clonotype turned up a few times. The chain recombines TRBV6-1 with TRBJ2-1, with D perhaps matching TRBD2 (6 bases). Germline V gene lookup returns CDR1 MNHNS and CDR2 SASEGT. This CDR3 spans 12 amino acids. Trimming cost V 0 bases and J 16 bases, with 13 bases left between them. The CDR3 reads CASSEAGGRKFF. CDR3 nucleotide sequence: TGTGCCAGCAGTGAAGCGGGGGGACGGAAATTCTTC.

V and J are TRBV28 and TRBJ2-3; 8 nucleotides match TRBD2. Trimming removed 3 bases from V and 4 bases from J; junction bases left unmatched: 12. Germline lookup yields CDR1 MDHEN and CDR2 SYDVKM. The CDR3 extends over 17 amino acids. This chain's CDR3 is CASSFQISGGSSDTQYF. The CDR3 bases are TGTGCCAGCAGTTTTCAGATTTCGGGGGGGAGCTCAGATACGCAGTATTTT.

This clonotype was picked up many times. The gene calls are TRBV20-1 and TRBJ2-5, with TRBD2 matching over 10 bases. Looked up from germline, CDR1 is DFQATT and CDR2 is SNEGSKA (reference sequence). V was pared by 3 bases and J by 3 bases, with 1 base of the junction left unmatched. CDR3 length: 13 amino acids. The CDR3 loop reads CSASSGGEETQYF. CDR3 bases: TGCAGTGCTAGCAGCGGGGGGGAAGAGACCCAGTACTTC.